Listed here is a single T cell receptor beta chain. It lacks a known antigen. No quality values exist for individual bases; no much larger clone is one base distant. The collaborating institutions used their own protocols to collect whole blood in K2EDTA tubes. For TCRbeta analysis, collaborators shipped samples in one of three forms: frozen whole blood, isolated PBMCs, or DNA extracted from either of those sample types. TCRbeta CDR3 regions were amplified from genomic DNA by means of the immunoSEQ Assay, a bias-controlled multiplex PCR. The paper's data handling went like this. Within the assay, amplification of reference gene primers was used to estimate how many nucleated cells each sample contained. To quantify the absolute abundance of each unique TCRbeta CDR3 rearrangement, sequence reads were collapsed and filtered. For each sample, productive Simpson clonality was calculated by taking the square root of Simpson's diversity index across productive rearrangements. Here the immuneACCESS table is served through TCRdb, limited to in-frame sequences with V and J called. Missing clones are a known gap in these copies; in checked studies unresolved V genes cover under half, and the rest lacks a known reason. The DNA gave D and trimming, while V, J and clone size come from that table. Recorded for this sample are some 120,000 clones; roughly nine tenths of them occurred a single time. The top ten clones comprise 1.8% of the sample.

This record belongs to a study of blood T cell repertoires in COVID-19 (TCRdb year 2020). For the study in its entirety: The collaborator samples originated in the United States, Italy and Spain and spanned the acute and convalescent phases of COVID-19. Nearly every sample came with metadata listing a de-identified subject ID, COVID-19 status, age in years and sex. The prospective study material was composed of cDNA or gDNA derived from T cells, B-cell-depleted T cells, or PBMCs. Deeply sampled blood TCRbeta repertoires from subjects exposed to, actively infected with, or recovered from COVID-19 were included in the dataset. Where available, HLA class I and class II types were taken from metadata supplied by the sample provider and were not determined by assay-based typing. The samples were drawn from the first 160 participants of the ongoing ImmuneRACE study and from 1,254 subjects provided by 6 global collaborators. The repertoires were released in a freely available public database meant as a resource for research on the immune response to SARS-CoV-2. General findings and caveats noted by the study authors: The quantity of clinical and demographic metadata differed by source and by participant and was supplied without curation.

Specimen: peripheral blood. The origin of this receptor is a human donor with active COVID-19. The donor label of this sample is uncertain.

The CDR3 reads as follows: CASSPDRGSGANVLTF. The DNA reads TGCGCCAGCAGCCCCGACAGGGGCTCTGGGGCCAACGTCCTGACTTTC. The receptor chain draws on TRBV4-3 and TRBJ2-6; the junction holds 8 bases that match TRBD1. CDR1 LGHNA and CDR2 YSLEER are derived from the germline V gene. The CDR3 covers 16 residues, taking in both the cysteine and the phenylalanine. Just the 48-base CDR3 DNA is kept, in frame starting at base 1. Ends trimmed: V by 4 bases, J by 0 bases; bases unmatched to a gene: 2.